This entry describes one T cell receptor beta chain. The CDR3 is made up of 15 amino acids. The germline V and J ends were trimmed by 2 bases and 1 base, with 12 bases remaining between them. Per the germline V gene, CDR1 is ENHRY and CDR2 is SYGVKD. This sample is part of a study of PD-L1 blockade in urothelial cancer. As for the study in general: It was in the mid-2010s that patients started atezolizumab at 1,200 mg intravenously every 3 weeks. About 85% of the 29 patients were men whose urothelial cancer was bladder-origin.

Time point noted: peripheral blood 6 weeks after treatment start. Patients were diagnosed with urothelial carcinoma, either locally advanced or metastatic. Repertoires were generated with immunoSEQ multiplex PCR, while TCRdb's copy carries only in-frame clones and drops some. The sample records about 91,000 clones, around four fifths being singletons. The origin of this receptor is a man between 65 and 85 years old with urothelial cancer. The chain employs TRBV10-3 and TRBJ2-7, with D perhaps TRBD1 (5 bases). This sample comprised PBMCs, obtained around atezolizumab (anti-PD-L1) treatment. DNA for the CDR3: TGTGCCATCAGTGAGCCGCTAAAGGGGTCCTACGAGCAGTACTTC. Its protein product is CAISEPLKGSYEQYF.